A single sample gave rise to the 4 T cell receptor beta chains below, sequenced in a study of identical twins. TCRdb reanalysed the 5' RACE reads using MiXCR and keeps one entry per CDR3 protein. The table has about 700,000 distinct CDR3 sequences, less than 7% seen once. What was sequenced was naive T cells sorted from blood. These receptors all stem from a man aged 18 to 29 in good health.

This clonotype was counted at least ten times. The rearrangement joins TRBV5-1 to TRBJ2-3, with 8 bases identical to TRBD1. V lost 2 bases to trimming and J lost 4 bases; unmatched junction nucleotides: 3. In germline, CDR1 is SGHRS, CDR2 YFSETQ. The CDR3 is made up of 14 amino acids. This chain's CDR3 is CASSFGQGSDTQYF. CDR3 nucleotide sequence: TGCGCCAGCAGCTTCGGACAGGGCTCAGATACGCAGTATTTT.

This clonotype was observed at least ten times. The gene calls are TRBV19 and TRBJ2-7; D gene unclear. V lost 5 bases to trimming and J lost 3 bases, with 11 bases between them. From germline, CDR1 is LNHDA and CDR2 SQIVND (reference sequence). The CDR3 has 13 amino acids. The DNA for the CDR3 is TGTGCCAGTAGTCCCTCGGTCGGCTACGAGCAGTACGTC. This translates into CASSPSVGYEQYV.

The rearrangement joins TRBV5-8 to TRBJ2-7; 7 bases match TRBD1. This CDR3 has 14 residues. Germline values: CDR1 SGHTS, CDR2 YDEGEE. V gave up 4 bases and J gave up 3 bases; unmatched junction bases: 7. The CDR3 region is CASSPPQGNYEQYF. CDR3 bases: TGTGCCAGCAGCCCCCCACAGGGGAACTACGAGCAGTACTTC. Combining the CDR3 with reference TRBV5-8 and TRBJ2-7 gives the whole variable domain EAGVTQSPTHLIKTRGQQATLRCSPISGHTSVYWYQQALGLGLQFLLWYDEGEERNRGNFPPRFSGRQFPNYSSELNVNALELEDSALYLCASSPPQGNYEQYFGPGTRLTVT.

This clonotype was counted at least ten times. The chain employs TRBV9 and TRBJ2-7, with no clear D. The CDR3 contains 14 residues. The ends were cut back, 0 bases at V and 0 bases at J, with 7 bases in the middle. Germline loops: CDR1 SGDLS, CDR2 YYNGEE. The CDR3 nucleotides read TGTGCCAGCAGCGTAGCTTCCGGCTCCTACGAGCAGTACTTC. Protein sequence: CASSVASGSYEQYF.